This T cell receptor beta chain was sequenced for a study of T cell responses to AZD1222 COVID-19 vaccine. The germline gives CDR1 MDHEN, CDR2 SYDVKM. Trimming at V came to 11 bases and at J to 4 bases, leaving 8 bases not matched to a gene. The CDR3 sequence is 15 residues long. TCRdb keeps only in-frame clones here, not all; method: immunoSEQ multiplex PCR. The data hold some 280,000 clones, with almost 95% observed a single time. The source is an adult who received the AZD1222 COVID-19 vaccine. The sample was peripheral blood, taken 28 days after the second AZD1222 dose. V and J are TRBV28 and TRBJ2-2; 12 bases agree with TRBD2. Here the CDR3 reads CAGGLAGGSTGELFF. Written as DNA, the CDR3 is TGTGCCGGGGGACTAGCGGGCGGGAGCACCGGGGAGCTGTTTTTT.